The 8 T cell receptor beta chains listed next were all sequenced from one sample in a study of blood T cell repertoires in COVID-19. Assay: immunoSEQ multiplex PCR; the TCRdb copy retains only in-frame clones and omits some. The sample has 200,000 to 300,000 clones; around 88% are singletons. Sequencing was performed on peripheral blood. Receptors originate from an elderly man with acute or convalescent COVID-19.

The V and J genes are TRBV3-1 (or the pseudogene TRBV3-2) and TRBJ1-6, with TRBD1 identical over 7 bases. This CDR3 has 14 amino acids. Germline trimming cut 3 bases from V and 4 bases from J; bases unmatched to any gene: 0. Germline CDR1 and CDR2: LGHDT and YNNKEL (reference sequence). The DNA for the CDR3 is TGTGCCAGCAGCCAGGGACAGTATAATTCACCCCTCCACTTT. This gives the protein CASSQGQYNSPLHF.

The chain recombines TRBV6-5 with TRBJ1-1, with D perhaps TRBD1 (5 bases). This CDR3 is 16 amino acids long. The V end was cut by 1 base, the J end by 1 base, with 13 bases between. Germline CDR1 and CDR2: MNHEY and SVGAGI. The DNA of the CDR3 is TGTGCCAGCAGTTACTATAGGGGAACCTCGAACACTGAAGCTTTCTTT. Translating it yields CASSYYRGTSNTEAFF.

The V and J genes are TRBV25-1 and TRBJ2-3; perhaps TRBD1 as D (5 bases). V lost 5 bases and J lost 4, with 19 bases in between. The CDR3 runs to 16 residues. Per germline, CDR1 MGHDK and CDR2 SYGVNS. This chain's CDR3 is CASSPGAQGGADTQYF. CDR3 coding DNA: TGTGCCAGCAGTCCCGGCGCCCAGGGTGGGGCAGATACGCAGTATTTT.

The chain recombines TRBV7-3 with TRBJ1-1; tentatively, D is TRBD1 (6 bases). V was clipped by 5 bases and J by 11 bases, with 12 bases between them. This CDR3 is built from 11 residues. Germline lookup yields CDR1 SGHTA and CDR2 FQGTGA. The DNA for the CDR3 is TGTGCCAGCAGCAAGGGGGAGAGGGCTTTCTTT. This codes for CASSKGERAFF. Combining the CDR3 with reference TRBV7-3 and TRBJ1-1 gives the whole variable domain GAGVSQTPSNKVTEKGKYVELRCDPISGHTALYWYRQSLGQGPEFLIYFQGTGAADDSGLPNDRFFAVRPEGSVSTLKIQRTERGDSAVYLCASSKGERAFFGQGTRLTVV.

This clone appeared a single time. The chain joins TRBV28 to TRBJ2-1; a weak D match, TRBD1 (6 bases). This CDR3 has 16 residues. Trimming removed 7 bases from V and 0 bases from J, with 16 bases in between. Per germline, CDR1 MDHEN and CDR2 SYDVKM. The CDR3 nucleotides are TGTGCCAGCATCGAAAATACAGGGAGCTCCTACAATGAGCAGTTCTTC. This codes for CASIENTGSSYNEQFF.

The count of this clone is one. The rearrangement uses TRBV7-9 and TRBJ2-7, with D possibly TRBD2 on 5 matching bases. The ends were cut back, 1 base at V and 5 bases at J, with 9 bases in the middle. Germline V CDR1 and CDR2: SEHNR, FQNEAQ (reference sequence). The CDR3 spans 13 residues. CDR3 sequence (DNA): TGTGCCAGCAGCTTAGGACCGGGGAACGAGCAGTACTTC. Translating it yields CASSLGPGNEQYF.

This chain links TRBV18 with TRBJ1-1; D gene uncertain. V was clipped by 4 bases and J by 0 bases, with 9 bases between them. Germline lookup yields CDR1 KGHSH and CDR2 LQKENI. This CDR3 spans 14 amino acids. Here the CDR3 reads CASSRGSLNTEAFF. For the CDR3, the DNA is TGTGCCAGCTCACGAGGCTCTCTGAACACTGAAGCTTTCTTT.

The V gene is TRBV7-6, the J gene TRBJ1-3; tentative D call: TRBD1 (5 bases). There are 15 residues in the CDR3. V gave up 1 base and J gave up 3 bases, with 10 bases separating them. CDR1 is SGHVS and CDR2 is FNYEAQ in the germline V gene. The CDR3 sequence: CASSLGSGFGNTIYF. CDR3 coding DNA: TGTGCCAGCAGCTTAGGATCAGGGTTTGGAAACACCATATATTTT.